Listed below are T cell receptor beta chains from one sample, sequenced in a study of blood T cells in healthy people across ages. TCRdb reprocessed the 5' RACE reads via MiXCR and lists one record per CDR3 protein. The table records 500,000 to 550,000 distinct CDR3 sequences, less than 25% of them present only once. These sequences were also reported in another study, on T cells of mothers and their children.

The sequenced sample was blood. These TCRs come from a boy between 10 and 17 years old in good health. CDR3s include the opening cysteine and the closing phenylalanine or tryptophan. D genes are given only for firm matches. Not all rows give a size; the values are once, few, many and, for expanded clones, a class.

j_call | d_call | clone_size | v_call | cdr3_nt | cdr3_aa
TRBJ2-1 | TRBD2 | - | TRBV20-1 | TGCAGTGCTGGGACTAGCGGGAGGGGGAATGAGCAGTTCTTC | CSAGTSGRGNEQFF
TRBJ2-7 | - | few | TRBV29-1 | TGCAGCGTGGCCACGGCCCTCGGGGGCGAACTCTCCTACGAGCAGTACTTC | CSVATALGGELSYEQYF
TRBJ2-3 | - | few | TRBV7-2 | TGTGCCAGCAGCACCAACCCCCCGGCGCCTTATTTT | CASSTNPPAPYF
TRBJ1-2 | - | few | TRBV7-2 | TGTGCCAGCAGCCCCTCGAGGGCAGACTATGGCTACACCTTC | CASSPSRADYGYTF
TRBJ1-3 | - | few | TRBV9 | TGTGCCAGCAGCGTTGGACGGGACTCTGGAAACACCATATATTTT | CASSVGRDSGNTIYF
TRBJ2-1 | - | few | TRBV7-2 | TGTGCCAGCAGCTTACGAGGTTACAATGAGCAGTTCTTC | CASSLRGYNEQFF
TRBJ2-1 | TRBD2 | - | TRBV7-6 | TGTGCCAGCAGCTACCGGACTAGCCCCAACGAGCAGTTCTTC | CASSYRTSPNEQFF
TRBJ2-4 | - | - | TRBV4-3 | TGCGCCAGCAGCCAAGATACCGGGGCGAGCGAAGCCAAAAACATTCAGTACTTC | CASSQDTGASEAKNIQYF
TRBJ1-2 | - | few | TRBV6-2/TRBV6-3 | TGTGCCAGCAGTTACGGTTCAGCGGATTTTTATGGCTACACCTTC | CASSYGSADFYGYTF
TRBJ2-7 | - | - | TRBV6-5 | TGTGCCAGCACCGACCGGGGGGCGTCCTACGAGCAGTACTTC | CASTDRGASYEQYF
TRBJ1-1 | TRBD1 | - | TRBV3-1 | TGTGCCAGCAGCCAAGACGACAGGGTCAGGCGCACTGAAGCTTTCTTT | CASSQDDRVRRTEAFF
TRBJ2-2 | TRBD1 | - | TRBV4-3 | TGCGCCAGCAGCCAAGATGGGGGACAGGGAACCCTTACGAACACCGGGGAGCTGTTTTTT | CASSQDGGQGTLTNTGELFF
TRBJ2-7 | - | few | TRBV27 | TGTGCCAGCAGTTTAGGGTACAGGGAGGGGCACGAGCAGTACTTC | CASSLGYREGHEQYF
TRBJ1-1 | - | few | TRBV29-1 | TGCAGCGCCAAAAACAGGGACACTGAAGCTTTCTTT | CSAKNRDTEAFF
TRBJ2-4 | TRBD2 | - | TRBV11-1 | TGTGCCAGCAGCTTAGGACTAGCCGCCAAAAACATTCAGTACTTC | CASSLGLAAKNIQYF
TRBJ2-7 | TRBD2 | - | TRBV7-3 | TGTGCCAGCAGCAGAAGCGGGAGGATCTCCTACGAGCAGTACTTC | CASSRSGRISYEQYF
TRBJ2-2 | - | few | TRBV6-5 | TGTGCCAGCAGTTACGGAGGTGGGACCGGGGAGCTGTTTTTT | CASSYGGGTGELFF
TRBJ2-1 | TRBD2 | few | TRBV4-3 | TGCGCCAGCAGCCCCGGGACCAGCGGGAGTAGCTCCTACAATGAGCAGTTCTTC | CASSPGTSGSSSYNEQFF
TRBJ2-2 | - | - | TRBV7-8 | TGTGCCAGCAGCTCCAGGACACCTTCGAACACCGGGGAGCTGTTTTTT | CASSSRTPSNTGELFF
TRBJ2-2 | TRBD1 | - | TRBV4-2 | TGTGCCAGCAGCCAAGTTACCATAGGGACAGGTGACACCGGGGAGCTGTTTTTT | CASSQVTIGTGDTGELFF
TRBJ2-7 | - | once | TRBV29-1 | TGCAGCGTTGTACCCACCGACAGCTCCTACGAGCAGTACTTC | CSVVPTDSSYEQYF
TRBJ1-5 | - | many | TRBV28 | TGTGCCAGCAGTTTAGTAGGGGTAAAAAGCTTTCAGCCCCAGCATTTT | CASSLVGVKSFQPQHF
TRBJ2-2 | - | few | TRBV6-6 | TGTGCCAGCAATACACAGGGGGGGACCGGGGAGCTGTTTTTT | CASNTQGGTGELFF
TRBJ2-4 | - | - | TRBV24-1 | TGTGCCACCGGAACTCCAGCCAAAAACATTCAGTACTTC | CATGTPAKNIQYF
TRBJ1-4 | - | - | TRBV6-5 | TGTGCCAGCAGTTACTCGGAGGAGGGTAATGAAAAACTGTTTTTT | CASSYSEEGNEKLFF
TRBJ2-3 | - | - | TRBV10-2 | TGCGCCAGCAAAGGTGACGCTAGCACAGATACGCAGTATTTT | CASKGDASTDTQYF
TRBJ1-5 | - | many | TRBV20-1 | TGCAGTGCTACAGGGAGCAATCAGCCCCAGCATTTT | CSATGSNQPQHF
TRBJ1-3 | - | - | TRBV21-1 | TGTGCCAGCAGCAAAGACAGCCGAAACACCATATATTTT | CASSKDSRNTIYF
TRBJ2-7 | TRBD1 | few | TRBV27 | TGTGCCAGCCGGAAGGGACAGCTCTACGAGCAGTACTTC | CASRKGQLYEQYF
TRBJ2-7 | TRBD1 | few | TRBV6-5 | TGTGCCAGCAGGCCACAGGGGGGAGACGAGCAGTACTTC | CASRPQGGDEQYF
TRBJ2-2 | TRBD2 | - | TRBV5-6 | TGTGCCAGCAGCTCCTCGGGACTAGCGAACACCGGGGAGCTGTTTTTT | CASSSSGLANTGELFF
TRBJ2-2 | TRBD1 | - | TRBV5-1 | TGCGCCAGCAGCTTGAAGGGGGCAAACCTACGAACCGGGGAGCTGTTTTTT | CASSLKGANLRTGELFF
TRBJ2-3 | TRBD1 | few | TRBV28 | TGTGCCAGCACCCCGGGACAGGCCACAGATACGCAGTATTTT | CASTPGQATDTQYF
TRBJ2-5 | TRBD1 | - | TRBV3-1 | TGTGCCAGCAGCCAAACGGGACAGGGGGCGCTTGGGGAGACCCAGTACTTC | CASSQTGQGALGETQYF
TRBJ2-7 | TRBD1 | - | TRBV7-2 | TGTGCCAGCAGCTTGAACGCGGGACAGGGGTACGAGCAGTACTTC | CASSLNAGQGYEQYF
TRBJ1-4 | - | - | TRBV4-3 | TGCGCCAGCAGCCGAGGCGCCGGGCCTGCTTTTAATGAAAAACTGTTTTTT | CASSRGAGPAFNEKLFF
TRBJ1-6 | TRBD1 | - | TRBV9 | TGTGCCAGCTCCCAGACAGCCGACAGGGTACATTCACCCCTCCACTTT | CASSQTADRVHSPLHF
TRBJ2-7 | - | few | TRBV7-2 | TGTGCCAGCAGCTTAGTAGTAGGGCCCTACGAGCAGTACTTC | CASSLVVGPYEQYF
TRBJ1-4 | TRBD1 | few | TRBV6-5 | TGTGCCAGCTCCAAGGGGGACAGGGTCGCCGAAAAACTGTTTTTT | CASSKGDRVAEKLFF
TRBJ1-2 | TRBD1 | - | TRBV29-1 | TGCAGCGTCGACCGGGACAGACCCTATGGCTACACCTTC | CSVDRDRPYGYTF